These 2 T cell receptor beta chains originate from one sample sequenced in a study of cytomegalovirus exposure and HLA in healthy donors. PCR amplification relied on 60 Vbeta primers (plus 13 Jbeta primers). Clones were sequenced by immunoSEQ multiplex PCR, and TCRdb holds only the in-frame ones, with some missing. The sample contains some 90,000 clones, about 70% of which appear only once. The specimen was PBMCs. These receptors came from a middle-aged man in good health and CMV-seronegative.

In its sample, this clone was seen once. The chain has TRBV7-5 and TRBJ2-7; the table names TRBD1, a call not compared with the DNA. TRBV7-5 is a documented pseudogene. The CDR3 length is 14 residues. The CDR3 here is CVRSLRGYAYEQYF. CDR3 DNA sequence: TGTGTCAGAAGCTTAAGGGGGTACGCCTACGAGCAGTACTTC.

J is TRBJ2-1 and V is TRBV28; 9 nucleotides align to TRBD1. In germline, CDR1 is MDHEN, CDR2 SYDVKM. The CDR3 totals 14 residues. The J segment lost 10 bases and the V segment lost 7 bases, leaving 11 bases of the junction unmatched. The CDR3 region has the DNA TGTGCCAGCACCTTAAGGACAGGGGAGGACGAGCAGTTCTTC. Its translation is CASTLRTGEDEQFF.